This record concerns one TCR beta chain sequence. Its specificity is unknown. This CDR3 is built from 13 residues. Germline-derived CDR1 and CDR2 are LGHNA and YSLEER. This sample was included in a study of T cells expressing NK-cell markers. Turning to the study itself: Seven of the eight sequenced donors were classified as HCMV-seropositive, and one was classified as seronegative. Study-level findings and limits: Top CD8+ clonotypes included the dominant CD3+CD56+NKG2C+ clonotypes in 5 or 6 donors.

Template switching by 5'RACE with UMIs generated the TCR beta cDNA. From its re-call of the 5' RACE reads, TCRdb lists each CDR3 protein once, without DNA. Its listing shows 200,000 to 300,000 distinct CDR3 sequences. The chain uses TRBV4-3 and TRBJ1-6. The source is a woman between 18 and 75 years old in good health. The sample taken for sequencing was blood T cells: a sorted CD56 or NKG2C T cell subset, CD4+ or CD8+ T cells, or bulk PBMC T cells (not recorded which). CDR3 amino acids: CASSQDINSPLHF.